This T cell receptor beta chain originates from a study of blood T cell repertoires in COVID-19. Study in general: From T cells, B-cell-depleted T cells, or PBMCs came the material, which was cDNA or gDNA.

Adults between roughly 18 and 89 years of age took part from 20 to 25 US areas. Produced via immunoSEQ multiplex PCR; TCRdb's table is partial and in-frame only. The table lists some 180,000 clones, roughly 80% of them singletons. Per the germline V gene, CDR1 is LGHDT and CDR2 is YNNKEL (reference sequence). The CDR3 is 14 residues long. V shed 8 bases, J shed 1 base, and the junction held 5 bases outside the gene matches. The TCR sequence derives from a woman in her sixties with acute COVID-19. Sequencing input: PBMCs or T cells enriched from blood (not recorded which). The chain uses TRBV3-1 (or the pseudogene TRBV3-2) and TRBJ1-5, with 7 bases matching TRBD1. In nucleotides, the CDR3 is TGTGCCAGCCGGAACAGGGGAAGCAATCAGCCCCAGCATTTT. This codes for CASRNRGSNQPQHF.